This T cell receptor beta chain comes out of a study of technical replicates of blood from four donors. The table came from immunoSEQ multiplex PCR; TCRdb's copy has only in-frame clones and leaves some out. The sample lists 13,000 or so clones; around 93% were seen once. CDR3 length: 18 residues. The germline CDR1 and CDR2 sequences are SGHRS and YFSETQ. J gave up 2 bases and V 0 bases, and 12 bases lay outside the gene matches. The sample taken for sequencing was PBMCs. The chain links TRBV5-1 to TRBJ2-3; 7 positions agree with TRBD2. The TCR originated in a human donor in good health. For the CDR3, the DNA is TGCGCCAGCAGCTTGGAACTAGCGCTTCGAACCTCCACAGATACGCAGTATTTT. This encodes CASSLELALRTSTDTQYF.